Reported below is one T cell receptor (beta chain). Its antigen is still unknown. The sample holds no much larger clone one base away, and base qualities are not on file. The source of the sample is a study of siplizumab effects on memory and regulatory T cells (dated by TCRdb to about 2019). Study-wide context: The study examined how the anti-CD2 antibody siplizumab affects alloreactive T-cell subsets in allogeneic mixed lymphocyte reactions built from human PBMCs. Paper-wide results and their limitations: Whether proliferating Tregs from siplizumab cultures actually had suppressive function was not functionally confirmed. Sequences below about 10^-5 frequency were poorly captured, so only a minor fraction of alloreactive clones could be mapped to unstimulated subsets. The cumulative frequency of alloreactive sequences that could be traced back to unstimulated CD4+ memory T cells was significantly reduced by siplizumab. In reactions with siplizumab, an average of 68.8% of mappable alloreactive CD4+ clones were Treg-derived, compared with 25% to 30% in control reactions. Compared with memory T cells, unstimulated naive T cells appeared more diverse, and naive cells seemed to make a substantial contribution to the alloresponse. Roughly 75-95% of proliferating CD4+ or CD8+ clones could not be assigned a naive or memory phenotype.

The library was produced with the immunoSEQ multiplex PCR assay. Some 100,000 TCR templates per sample were assayed by the deep sequencing platform. Genomic DNA extracted from sorted T cells was the material used for TCRbeta CDR3 sequencing. On the study's bioinformatics: The R programming language was used for the clonal analysis of the TCRbeta CDR3 data. Alloreactive CD4+ and CD8+ clones were defined by comparing unstimulated samples with post-reaction CFSE-low samples. Regulatory or non-regulatory origin was assigned to alloreactive CD4+ clones by matching of sequences to sorted unstimulated Treg and non-Treg repertoires. TCRdb stores this immuneACCESS table with in-frame sequences only. Part of the clones is absent; in the studies checked, under half of the shortfall reflects unresolved V genes, and no reason is known for the rest. That table supplies the V and J calls and clone size; D and trimming were determined from the DNA. The table for this sample lists about 120,000 clones; roughly 93% of them were counted only once. Around 0.15% of the sample lies in the top ten.

In the germline V gene, CDR1 corresponds to SGHRS and CDR2 to YFSETQ. The CDR3 covers 12 residues, taking in both the cysteine and the phenylalanine. The DNA shown is the 36-base CDR3, in frame from base 1. The junction carries 4 bases between V and J, which are trimmed by 1 base and 5 bases respectively. Sorted unstimulated T cells and proliferating T cells recovered from mixed lymphocyte reactions underwent TCRbeta CDR3 sequencing. Fresh whole blood from ten to eleven HLA-typed healthy donors served as the source for isolating PBMCs. To map where alloreactive clones came from, unstimulated CD4+ non-regulatory T cells were FACS-sorted.

This TCR was recovered from a human donor in good health. The chain uses TRBV5-1 and TRBJ2-1; the D gene lacks a confident call. Sequencing used non-Treg CD4+ T cells sorted from blood. This sample's cell subset or site label indicates: FACS-sorted unstimulated CD4+ non-regulatory T cells. The CDR3 corresponds to CASSLQNNEQFF. The base sequence is TGCGCCAGCAGCTTGCAAAACAATGAGCAGTTCTTC.